A single sample is the source of the 10 T cell receptor beta chains below, sequenced in a study of blood T cell repertoires in COVID-19. The repertoire was sequenced with immunoSEQ multiplex PCR; TCRdb's copy has only in-frame clones and lacks some. This sample has 380,000 or so clones; over 75% occur once, and the top ten carry approximately 1%. Specimen: PBMCs or T cells enriched from blood (not recorded which). Source of these receptors: a woman aged 30 to 39 with acute COVID-19.

This clone appeared once. V and J are TRBV5-1 and TRBJ1-5, with D possibly TRBD1 on 6 matching bases. The CDR3 has 15 amino acids. Trimming stripped 0 bases from V and 4 bases from J, with 11 bases between. Germline loops: CDR1 SGHRS, CDR2 YFSETQ. CDR3 protein: CASSLGGGANQPQHF. The DNA of the CDR3 is TGCGCCAGCAGCTTGGGTGGGGGGGCGAATCAGCCCCAGCATTTT.

The rearrangement joins TRBV19 to TRBJ1-2, with D perhaps matching TRBD1 (6 bases). CDR3 length: 11 residues. Germline V gene lookup returns CDR1 LNHDA and CDR2 SQIVND (reference sequence). Trimming shortened V by 7 bases and J by 10 bases, and 13 bases separated the two germline ends. The DNA of the CDR3 is TGTGCCAGTACCTCAGGACAGTTCTACACCTTC. Protein: CASTSGQFYTF.

The chain recombines TRBV18 with TRBJ1-5, with 9 bases aligning to TRBD1. The germline gives CDR1 KGHSH, CDR2 LQKENI. V trimming: 3 bases; J trimming: 6 bases; junction bases outside the gene matches: 9. This CDR3 has 16 amino acids. CDR3 sequence: CASSPFRDRVGQPQHF. The CDR3 nucleotides are TGTGCCAGCTCACCCTTCCGGGACAGGGTGGGTCAGCCCCAGCATTTT.

This clone was recorded only once. The chain joins TRBV6-6 to TRBJ2-1; D might be TRBD2 (5 bases). This CDR3 comprises 17 residues. V lost 5 bases and J lost 1, with 18 bases in between. The germline gives CDR1 MNHNY, CDR2 SVGAGI (reference sequence). The CDR3 bases are TGTGCCAGCAGTCGCATTGAGGGCCCAGGTTCCTACAATGAGCAGTTCTTC. It yields the protein CASSRIEGPGSYNEQFF.

CDR3 sequence: CATSGGGRETQYF. CDR3 nucleotides: TGTGCCACCAGTGGAGGGGGTAGGGAGACCCAGTACTTC. The chain employs TRBV24-1 and TRBJ2-5; possibly TRBD1 for D (6 bases). Germline V gives CDR1 KGHDR, CDR2 SFDVKD. The CDR3 is 13 amino acids. V gave up 5 bases and J gave up 5 bases, with 11 bases separating them.

The genes are TRBV30 and TRBJ2-7; D gene ambiguous. V shed 5 bases and J shed 4 bases, with 9 bases lying between them. Germline loops: CDR1 GTSNPN, CDR2 SVGIG (reference sequence). This CDR3 spans 11 amino acids. The CDR3 DNA follows: TGTGCCTGGTCGAGTTGGTACGAGCAGTACTTC. Its protein product is CAWSSWYEQYF.

This clone was recorded once. V and J are TRBV9 and TRBJ1-5; 7 positions agree with TRBD1. Germline lookup yields CDR1 SGDLS and CDR2 YYNGEE. With 4 bases clipped from V and 7 bases from J, the junction kept 8 bases outside the gene matches. The CDR3 has 14 amino acids. CDR3: CASSRDSGGQPQHF. In DNA, the CDR3 is TGTGCCAGCAGCCGGGACAGCGGAGGCCAGCCCCAGCATTTT.

The chain carries TRBV7-2 and TRBJ1-5; 7 bases are a match to TRBD1. This CDR3 has 15 amino acids. CDR1 and CDR2 from the germline V gene are SGHTA and FQGNSA. Trimming cost V 5 bases and J 7 bases; bases outside gene matches: 11. The CDR3 nucleotides are TGTGCCAGCAGCCCCCAGGGGGGCGCGTTGCAGCCCCAGCATTTT. Translating gives CASSPQGGALQPQHF.

The chain has TRBV19 and TRBJ2-7; weak D call: TRBD2 (5 bases). This CDR3 has 14 amino acids. V lost 6 bases, J lost 0 bases, and 12 bases lay in between. Germline V lookup: CDR1 LNHDA, CDR2 SQIVND (reference sequence). CDR3 nucleotides: TGTGCCAGTAGGGTCCTCCGGGGCTCCTACGAGCAGTACTTC. Protein: CASRVLRGSYEQYF.

The CDR3 sequence is CASSEALQQGRNEKLFF. DNA of the CDR3: TGTGCCAGCAGTGAAGCGCTTCAACAGGGCCGTAATGAAAAACTGTTTTTT. The chain uses TRBV6-1 and TRBJ1-4; tentative D call: TRBD1 (6 bases). Trimming shortened V by 0 bases and J by 4 bases, and 15 bases separated the two germline ends. The germline V gene has CDR1 MNHNS and CDR2 SASEGT. The CDR3 is made up of 17 amino acids.